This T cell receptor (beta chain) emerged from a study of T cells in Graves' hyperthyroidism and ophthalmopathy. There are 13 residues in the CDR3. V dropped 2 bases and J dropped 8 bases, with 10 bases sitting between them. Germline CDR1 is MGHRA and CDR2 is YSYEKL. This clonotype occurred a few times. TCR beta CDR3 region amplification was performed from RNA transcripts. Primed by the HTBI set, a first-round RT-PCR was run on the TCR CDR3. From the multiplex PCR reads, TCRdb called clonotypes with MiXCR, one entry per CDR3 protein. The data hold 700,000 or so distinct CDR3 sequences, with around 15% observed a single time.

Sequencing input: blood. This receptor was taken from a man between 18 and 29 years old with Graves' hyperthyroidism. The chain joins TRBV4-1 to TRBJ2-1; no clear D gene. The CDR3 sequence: CASSQQSRDEQFF. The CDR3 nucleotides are TGCGCCAGCAGCCAACAATCAAGGGATGAGCAGTTCTTC.